The rows below give T cell receptor beta chains drawn from one sample of a study of cytomegalovirus exposure and HLA in healthy donors. This table comes from immunoSEQ multiplex PCR, and its TCRdb copy is limited to in-frame clones, with some not included. This sample carries 150,000 to 200,000 clones, 77% of them seen once, and the ten largest clones take 2% to 2.5%. Material: PBMCs. These receptor sequences come from a man between 50 and 59 years old in good health and CMV-seropositive. CDR3s include the opening cysteine and the closing phenylalanine or tryptophan. Each record gives: CDR3 protein, CDR3 DNA, clone size, CDR3 length, J gene, D gene, V gene. A D gene is named only where the DNA matches it firmly. The size entry is marked missing in some rows and otherwise reads once, few, many or a size class.

CASRARITDTQYF,TGTGCCAGCAGGGCTAGGATCACAGATACGCAGTATTTT,NA,13,TRBJ2-3,NA,TRBV7-2
CASSLGQGTGIAGYTF,TGTGCCAGTAGTCTCGGGCAGGGGACAGGTATTGCGGGCTACACCTTC,NA,16,TRBJ1-2,TRBD1,TRBV19
CASSLGAGDNSPLHF,TGTGCCAGCAGCTTAGGTGCAGGGGATAATTCACCCCTCCACTTT,NA,15,TRBJ1-6,NA,TRBV13
CASSPPSVSIELFF,TGTGCCAGCTCACCACCTTCGGTGAGCATTGAGCTGTTTTTT,NA,14,TRBJ2-2,NA,TRBV18
CASSQDGGNNSPLHF,TGCGCCAGCAGCCAAGATGGGGGGAATAATTCACCCCTCCACTTT,NA,15,TRBJ1-6,NA,TRBV4-3
CASSPRQGLMNTEAFF,TGTGCCAGCAGCCCTAGACAGGGGTTGATGAACACTGAAGCTTTCTTT,NA,16,TRBJ1-1,TRBD1,TRBV5-6
CAAPLSNEAFF,TGTGCCGCCCCCCTTAGTAATGAAGCTTTCTTT,NA,11,TRBJ1-1,NA,TRBV2
CAMEGEGTDTQYF,TGTGCTATGGAGGGGGAGGGGACAGATACGCAGTATTTT,NA,13,TRBJ2-3,NA,TRBV18
CSVDQTSGGTNAQYF,TGCAGCGTTGACCAAACTAGCGGGGGGACAAATGCGCAGTATTTT,NA,15,TRBJ2-3,TRBD2,TRBV29-1
CASSPISGTGELFF,TGTGCCAGCTCACCCATTTCGGGGACCGGGGAGCTGTTTTTT,NA,14,TRBJ2-2,NA,TRBV18
CASSRDFSYGYTF,TGTGCCAGCAGTAGGGACTTTAGCTATGGCTACACCTTC,NA,13,TRBJ1-2,NA,TRBV6-1
CASSLASSGANVLTF,TGTGCCAGCAGCTTGGCCTCCTCTGGGGCCAACGTCCTGACTTTC,NA,15,TRBJ2-6,NA,TRBV5-4
CASSGQGLAKNIQYF,TGTGCCAGCAGTGGTCAGGGGCTGGCCAAAAACATTCAGTACTTC,NA,15,TRBJ2-4,NA,TRBV25-1
CASSLTGGGFYEQYF,TGTGCCAGCAGCTTAACCGGGGGAGGATTCTACGAGCAGTACTTC,NA,15,TRBJ2-7,NA,TRBV11-2
CARGPGLAFTDTQYF,TGTGCCAGAGGCCCGGGACTAGCTTTCACAGATACGCAGTATTTT,once,15,TRBJ2-3,TRBD2,TRBV10-3
CASSPGSHWGYTF,TGTGCCAGCTCACCGGGCTCCCACTGGGGCTACACCTTC,NA,13,TRBJ1-2,NA,TRBV18
CAGRGQRDTIYF,TGTGCCGGAAGGGGACAGCGTGACACCATATATTTT,NA,12,TRBJ1-3,TRBD1,TRBV28
CASSLDREGTDTQYF,TGTGCCAGCAGCCTTGACAGGGAGGGCACAGATACGCAGTATTTT,NA,15,TRBJ2-3,NA,TRBV7-8
CASSGPSEGGTLRNEQYF,TGTGCCAGCAGTGGGCCTTCAGAGGGGGGGACATTGCGCAACGAGCAGTACTTC,once,18,TRBJ2-7,NA,TRBV6-1
CASRTGTDYGYTF,TGTGCCAGCAGGACCGGGACAGACTATGGCTACACCTTC,NA,13,TRBJ1-2,TRBD1,TRBV2
CASSSFGTSGGAYTQYF,TGTGCCAGCAGCTCCTTCGGGACTAGCGGGGGGGCCTATACGCAGTATTTT,NA,17,TRBJ2-3,TRBD2,TRBV5-4
CASSQLRAGRALF,TGCGCCAGCAGCCAACTGAGAGCGGGACGAGCTCTCTTT,NA,13,TRBJ1-1,NA,TRBV4-3
CASSLEPRRPRGARRYGYTF,TGCGCCAGCAGCTTGGAACCACGCCGCCCTCGGGGGGCGCGGAGGTATGGCTACACCTTC,NA,20,TRBJ1-2,NA,TRBV5-1
CASSRQGFQETQYF,TGTGCCAGCAGTCGACAGGGATTCCAAGAGACCCAGTACTTC,NA,14,TRBJ2-5,TRBD1,TRBV28
CASSVGVLTGNRGYTF,TGTGCCAGCAGCGTAGGGGTTTTGACAGGGAATCGCGGCTACACCTTC,NA,16,TRBJ1-2,TRBD1,TRBV9
CAMRTEGGGYTF,TGTGCCATGAGGACAGAGGGAGGGGGCTACACCTTC,NA,12,TRBJ1-2,NA,TRBV10-3
CASSTRPGQGDEKLFF,TGTGCCAGTAGTACGAGACCCGGACAGGGAGATGAAAAACTGTTTTTT,NA,16,TRBJ1-4,TRBD1,TRBV19
CASSPGLAAEQYF,TGTGCCAGCAGTCCGGGACTAGCGGCCGAGCAGTACTTC,NA,13,TRBJ2-7,TRBD2,TRBV6-5
CAWSSGMTGNTIYF,TGTGCCTGGAGTAGCGGGATGACTGGAAACACCATATATTTT,NA,14,TRBJ1-3,NA,TRBV30
CASSLTGGGGASGETQYF,TGTGCCAGCAGCCTAACGGGGGGAGGTGGGGCGTCCGGAGAGACCCAGTACTTC,few,18,TRBJ2-5,TRBD2,TRBV11-2
CASSLEGQGANSYEQYF,TGTGCCAGCAGCCTAGAAGGACAGGGGGCCAACTCCTACGAGCAGTACTTC,few,17,TRBJ2-7,TRBD1,TRBV7-8
CASSVAGGPMETQYF,TGTGCCAGCAGCGTTGCGGGGGGGCCTATGGAGACCCAGTACTTC,NA,15,TRBJ2-5,TRBD2,TRBV9
CSVEDTSSGQYF,TGCAGCGTTGAAGACACAAGCTCAGGCCAGTACTTC,NA,12,TRBJ2-7,NA,TRBV29-1
CASSSGTIADTQYF,TGCGCCAGCAGCTCCGGGACTATTGCCGATACGCAGTATTTT,few,14,TRBJ2-3,TRBD2,TRBV5-1
CASSPPTRKEQFF,TGTGCCAGCAGCCCCCCCACTAGAAAGGAGCAGTTCTTC,NA,13,TRBJ2-1,NA,TRBV7-2
CASSPGQGNTEAFF,TGTGCCAGCAGCCCCGGACAGGGTAACACTGAAGCTTTCTTT,NA,14,TRBJ1-1,TRBD1,TRBV7-2
CAIQTGGHGYTF,TGTGCCATACAGACAGGGGGCCATGGCTACACCTTC,NA,12,TRBJ1-2,TRBD1,TRBV30
CASSRQGAGELFF,TGTGCCAGCAGCCGCCAGGGGGCCGGGGAGCTGTTTTTT,once,13,TRBJ2-2,TRBD1,TRBV7-2
CAISAGLVDYEQYF,TGTGCCATCAGTGCAGGACTAGTTGACTACGAGCAGTACTTC,NA,14,TRBJ2-7,TRBD2,TRBV10-3
CSVEGTRDITYEQYF,TGCAGCGTTGAAGGGACCCGGGACATTACCTACGAGCAGTACTTC,NA,15,TRBJ2-7,NA,TRBV29-1
CATSKGTGGLRFYGYTF,TGTGCCACCAGCAAGGGGACAGGGGGATTGCGGTTCTATGGCTACACCTTC,few,17,TRBJ1-2,TRBD1,TRBV15
CASSLAEYEQFF,TGTGCCAGCAGCTTGGCCGAGTATGAGCAGTTCTTC,few,12,TRBJ2-1,NA,TRBV5-4
CASSSGLLYGYTF,TGTGCCAGCAGCTCGGGACTGCTTTATGGCTACACCTTC,once,13,TRBJ1-2,NA,TRBV11-2
CASSESSGGRNEQFF,TGTGCCAGCAGTGAATCGAGCGGGGGGCGAAATGAGCAGTTCTTC,once,15,TRBJ2-1,TRBD2,TRBV6-4
CASSLVSGGQETQYF,TGCGCCAGCAGCTTGGTCAGCGGGGGCCAAGAGACCCAGTACTTC,NA,15,TRBJ2-5,TRBD2,TRBV5-1
CASSLAAGQGNTGELFF,TGTGCCAGCAGCTTAGCCGCGGGACAGGGGAACACCGGGGAGCTGTTTTTT,NA,17,TRBJ2-2,TRBD1,TRBV5-4
CASSYRPRDPGRGYTF,TGTGCCAGCAGTTATCGACCCCGAGATCCGGGCCGGGGGTACACCTTC,once,16,TRBJ1-2,NA,TRBV6-5
CASSLSGGAYEQFF,TGTGCCAGCAGTTTAAGTGGGGGGGCCTATGAGCAGTTCTTC,NA,14,TRBJ2-1,NA,TRBV28
CASSQDSGLAGPTQYF,TGTGCCAGCAGCCAAGACTCGGGACTAGCGGGGCCGACGCAGTATTTT,NA,16,TRBJ2-3,TRBD2,TRBV4-2
CASSVDNEQFF,TGCGCCAGCAGCGTAGACAATGAGCAGTTCTTC,NA,11,TRBJ2-1,NA,TRBV5-1
CASSMGQGEETQYF,TGCGCCAGCAGCATGGGACAGGGGGAAGAGACCCAGTACTTC,NA,14,TRBJ2-5,TRBD1,TRBV5-1
CASTPSGTGDEQYF,TGTGCCAGTACTCCCTCCGGGACAGGGGACGAGCAGTACTTC,NA,14,TRBJ2-7,TRBD1,TRBV19
CASSFRQPDLSNYGYTF,TGTGCCAGCAGTTTTCGACAGCCAGACCTCTCAAACTATGGCTACACCTTC,NA,17,TRBJ1-2,NA,TRBV27